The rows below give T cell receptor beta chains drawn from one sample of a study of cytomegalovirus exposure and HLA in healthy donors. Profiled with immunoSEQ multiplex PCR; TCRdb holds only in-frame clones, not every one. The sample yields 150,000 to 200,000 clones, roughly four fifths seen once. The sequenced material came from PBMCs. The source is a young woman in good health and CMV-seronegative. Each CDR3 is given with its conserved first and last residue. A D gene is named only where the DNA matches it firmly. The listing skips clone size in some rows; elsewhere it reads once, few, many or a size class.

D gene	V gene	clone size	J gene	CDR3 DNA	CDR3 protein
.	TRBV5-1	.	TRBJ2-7	TGCGCCAGCAGCTTAGGGTCCAAGGGAGATGGTTACGAGCAGTACTTC	CASSLGSKGDGYEQYF
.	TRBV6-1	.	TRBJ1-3	TGTGCCAGCAGTGAATATCACAGGGACCACTCTGGAAACACCATATATTTT	CASSEYHRDHSGNTIYF
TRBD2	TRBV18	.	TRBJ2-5	TGTGCCAGCTCACCCGGGACTAGCGGGAGTAAAGAGACCCAGTACTTC	CASSPGTSGSKETQYF
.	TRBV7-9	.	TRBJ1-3	TGTGCCAGCAAGGCCCCGGGTGCCAGCTCTGGAAACACCATATATTTT	CASKAPGASSGNTIYF
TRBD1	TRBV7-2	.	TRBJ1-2	TGTGCCAGCAGCTTTACAGGGGTTTGGAACTATGGCTACACCTTC	CASSFTGVWNYGYTF
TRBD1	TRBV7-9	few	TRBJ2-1	TGTTCCAGCAGCCCCGGAGGGGACAGGGGATCAGGAAATGAGCAGTTCTTC	CSSSPGGDRGSGNEQFF
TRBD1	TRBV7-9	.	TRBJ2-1	TGTGCCAGCAGACGGGACAGGGGGCAAGATGAGCAGTTCTTC	CASRRDRGQDEQFF
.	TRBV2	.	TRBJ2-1	TGTGCCAGCAGCCCAACTAGGATCCCCAATGAGCAGTTCTTC	CASSPTRIPNEQFF
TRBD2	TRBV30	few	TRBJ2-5	TGTGCCTGGAGTACATCTAGGACTAGCGGGAACCGAGAGACCCAGTACTTC	CAWSTSRTSGNRETQYF
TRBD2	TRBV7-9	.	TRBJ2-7	TGTTCCACCAATTCCCAGCGGGAGAACTGGCAGTACTTC	CSTNSQRENWQYF
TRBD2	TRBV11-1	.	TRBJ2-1	TGTGCCAGCAGCGCCAGGACTAGCGGGAGTTGGAATGAGCAGTTCTTC	CASSARTSGSWNEQFF
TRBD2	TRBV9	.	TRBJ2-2	TGTGCCAGCAGCTTCCGAGCGGGAGGGGTTGCGTCCGGGGAGCTGTTTTTT	CASSFRAGGVASGELFF
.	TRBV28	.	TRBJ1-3	TGTGCCAGCAGTTTTGTCCCCTACACCATATATTTT	CASSFVPYTIYF
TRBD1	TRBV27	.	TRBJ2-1	TGTGCCAGCAGTTTGGGACAGGGTCCGCATGAGCAGTTCTTC	CASSLGQGPHEQFF
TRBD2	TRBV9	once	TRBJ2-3	TGTGCCAGCAGGTCCGGGACTAGCGGGACATATACGCAGTATTTT	CASRSGTSGTYTQYF
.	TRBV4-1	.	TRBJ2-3	TGCGCCAGCAGCCAAGAGGGAGGAGGCGCAGATACGCAGTATTTT	CASSQEGGGADTQYF
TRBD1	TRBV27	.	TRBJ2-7	TGTGCCAGCAGTCCCGGGACAGGGTCACTTACGCCCAAATTC	CASSPGTGSLTPKF
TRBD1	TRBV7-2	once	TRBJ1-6	TGTGCCAGCAGCCCCCAACAGGGGTATAATTCACCCCTCCACTTT	CASSPQQGYNSPLHF
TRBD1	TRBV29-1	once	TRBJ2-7	TGCAGCGTCCTTCTACAGGGGGTCATAATGGGGTCGGGGAACGAGCAGTACTTC	CSVLLQGVIMGSGNEQYF
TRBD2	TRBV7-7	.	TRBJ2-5	TGTGCCAGCAGCGTGGGGACTAGCGGGGGACAAGAGACCCAGTACTTC	CASSVGTSGGQETQYF
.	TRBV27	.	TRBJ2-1	TGTGCCAGCAGTTTATCTTCCAGATACAATGAGCAGTTCTTC	CASSLSSRYNEQFF
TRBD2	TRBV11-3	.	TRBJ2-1	TGTGCCAGCAGCCCCTCCCAGGATGATAGCGGGAGGGACTACAATGAGCAGTTCTTC	CASSPSQDDSGRDYNEQFF
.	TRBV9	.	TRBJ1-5	TGTGCCAGCAGCGTAGGTGCGGGAGGCCAGCCCCAGCATTTT	CASSVGAGGQPQHF
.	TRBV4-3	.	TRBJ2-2	TGCGCCAGCAGCAGCGACAGATACGCGAACACCGGGGAGCTGTTTTTT	CASSSDRYANTGELFF
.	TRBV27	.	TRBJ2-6	TGTGCCAGCAGTATAAGGGCTGGGGCCAACGGCCTGACTTTC	CASSIRAGANGLTF
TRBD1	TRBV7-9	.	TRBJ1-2	TGTGCCAGCAGCAGCCTAGGACAGGGACTTGGCTACACCTTC	CASSSLGQGLGYTF
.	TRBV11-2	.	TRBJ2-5	TGTGCCAGCAGCTTGGAGTGGGAGCAGTACTTC	CASSLEWEQYF
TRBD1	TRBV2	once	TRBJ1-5	TGTGCCAGCAGTGTCTCGGGACAGAATCAGCCCCAGCATTTT	CASSVSGQNQPQHF